The TCR beta chain described here comes from a study of T-cell memory formation after mild COVID-19. At the level of the study: The two donors had largely donor-specific TCR clusters. General observations from the study: Of the contracting clones, CD4+ ones lay mainly in CM and EM, and CD8+ ones in EMRA. Pre-infection memory held some responding clones, suggesting pre-existing cross-reactive T cells responded. Nothing showed for sure that second-wave clones peaking on day 37 were SARS-CoV-2 specific.

CDR1 and CDR2 (germline): MGHRA, YSYEKL. The CDR3 is 18 residues long. Trimming took 0 bases from V and 5 from J; bases not matched to a gene: 14. TCRdb independently ran MiXCR on the 5' RACE reads; one entry per CDR3 protein. The sample shows about 140,000 distinct CDR3 sequences, around 15% of them seen only once. A few counts support this clonotype. Antigen unknown. Sequencing used PBMCs or a T cell subset sorted from them (not recorded which). V is TRBV4-1 and J is TRBJ2-7, with 9 positions matching TRBD2. The TCR originated in an adult woman who had mild COVID-19 (a few samples of this study predate the infection). Cell type and time point are not known. DNA of the CDR3: TGCGCCAGCAGCCAAGAACCCGGGGGAAGCGGGAGGTCCCACGAGCAGTACTTC. Its protein product is CASSQEPGGSGRSHEQYF.